This TCR beta chain was found in a study of T cell repertoires in cytomegalovirus infection. Points from the study as a whole: Cumulative frequency (of public TCR beta family members) identified carriers of CMV plus the relevant HLA.

Trimming shortened V by 5 bases and J by 5 bases, and 5 bases separated the two germline ends. The CDR3 spans 11 residues. The germline CDR1 and CDR2 sequences are SEHNR and FQNEAQ (reference sequence). MiXCR was run by TCRdb on the reads, yielding one entry per CDR3 protein. The sample has under 250,000 distinct CDR3 sequences, 5% to 8.5% seen once; the top ten hold more than 5.5%. As to this clonotype: The antigen is not known.

The chain employs TRBV7-9 and TRBJ2-3; D call uncertain. The receptor's source is a human donor in good health (CMV status not recorded). Some clones in this sample may be carry-over from other donors' samples. The sequenced material came from PBMCs. CDR3 residues: CASSQLDTQYF. The CDR3 nucleotides read TGTGCCAGCAGCCAGTTAGATACGCAGTATTTT.